This is a list of T cell receptor beta chains from one sample in a study of blood T cell repertoires in COVID-19. Measured with immunoSEQ multiplex PCR; TCRdb has only the in-frame clones, and not every one. The sample records 150,000 or so clones, 84% being singletons. Sequenced: peripheral blood. The receptors derive from a young man with active or convalescent COVID-19. CDR3s include the opening cysteine and the closing phenylalanine or tryptophan. The order of the fields is CDR3 DNA, CDR3 protein, CDR3 length, clone size, D gene, V gene, J gene. D genes are given only for firm matches. A clone size is listed for some rows: how often the clone was seen (once, few, many), or a class if it is expanded.

TGCGCCAGCAGCTTGAACAGGGGGCCTGAAGCTTTCTTT	CASSLNRGPEAFF	13	-	TRBD1	TRBV5-1	TRBJ1-1
TGTGCCAGCAGTATTGTACAGGGCTACACCTTC	CASSIVQGYTF	11	few	-	TRBV2	TRBJ1-2
TGTGCCAGCTCACCTTCCGGGACAGATCAGCCCCAGCATTTT	CASSPSGTDQPQHF	14	-	TRBD1	TRBV18	TRBJ1-5
TGTGCCAGCAGCAATTTGCTAGCGAAGTACAATGAGCAGTTCTTC	CASSNLLAKYNEQFF	15	-	-	TRBV27	TRBJ2-1
TGTGCCACCAGCATCGACACTAGCAATCAGCCCCAGCATTTT	CATSIDTSNQPQHF	14	few	-	TRBV15	TRBJ1-5
TGCGCCAGCAGCGACCCAGGACAGTACTCCTACAATGAGCAGTTCTTC	CASSDPGQYSYNEQFF	16	once	-	TRBV5-1	TRBJ2-1
TGTGCCAGCAGCTCAGACAGGGGGCAGCCCCAGCATTTT	CASSSDRGQPQHF	13	-	TRBD1	TRBV5-4	TRBJ1-5
TGTGCCACCAGCGGACGGAGGATTAAGGTAAATGAGCAGTTCTTC	CATSGRRIKVNEQFF	15	-	-	TRBV15	TRBJ2-1
TGTGCCAGCAGCGGCCCGCGACAGGGGCCAAACTCTGGGGCCAACGTCCTGACTTTC	CASSGPRQGPNSGANVLTF	19	-	TRBD1	TRBV6-2/TRBV6-3	TRBJ2-6
TGTGCCACCAGTGATTTCAACGAGCAGTACTTC	CATSDFNEQYF	11	-	-	TRBV24-1	TRBJ2-7
TGTGCCAGCAGCTTTCTAGCGGGGTCCTACAATGAGCAGTTCTTC	CASSFLAGSYNEQFF	15	-	TRBD2	TRBV7-2	TRBJ2-1
TGCGCCAGCAGCCTAGGGGATTTGGGCACTGAAGCTTTCTTT	CASSLGDLGTEAFF	14	-	-	TRBV5-1	TRBJ1-1
TGTGCCAGTAACCGACAGGGCGGGTATGAAAAACTGTTTTTT	CASNRQGGYEKLFF	14	-	TRBD1	TRBV19	TRBJ1-4
TGTGCCAGTAGTATACGACAGGGGGGTGACACCATATATTTT	CASSIRQGGDTIYF	14	-	TRBD1	TRBV19	TRBJ1-3
TGTGCCAGCAGCCCGAGCGGGGGGGCCTACGAGCAGTACTTC	CASSPSGGAYEQYF	14	-	TRBD2	TRBV5-4	TRBJ2-7
TGTGCCAGCAGCAGCCTACCGGGACAGGGGAAGTTCTTC	CASSSLPGQGKFF	13	-	TRBD1	TRBV11-3	TRBJ2-1
TGCAGTGCTAGTGTCCAGGGGGCCTCCTATAATTCACCCCTCCACTTT	CSASVQGASYNSPLHF	16	-	TRBD1	TRBV20-1	TRBJ1-6
TGTGCCAGCAGCGTAAAGTTGGCTAGCGGGAGGGCCATTAATCTTTACGAGCAGTACTTC	CASSVKLASGRAINLYEQYF	20	-	TRBD2	TRBV9	TRBJ2-7